This TCR beta chain came from a study of vaccination and CD4 T cells after COVID-19. TCRdb ran MiXCR on the PCR reads and lists one entry per CDR3 protein. The sample includes some 14,000 distinct CDR3 sequences, 69% of them seen just once. After removal of 1 base from V and 5 bases from J, the junction contained 7 bases not matched to a gene. The CDR3 contains 16 residues. The germline CDR1 and CDR2 sequences are MDHEN and SYDVKM. This chain connects TRBV28 to TRBJ1-5; 8 positions match TRBD1. This TCR was sampled from a human donor who had recovered from COVID-19. This sample comprised CD4+ T cells from blood, obtained after SARS-CoV-2 vaccination. CDR3 bases: TGTGCCAGCAGTTTATCTGGGCAGGGGGCGGATCAGCCCCAGCATTTT. Its protein product is CASSLSGQGADQPQHF.